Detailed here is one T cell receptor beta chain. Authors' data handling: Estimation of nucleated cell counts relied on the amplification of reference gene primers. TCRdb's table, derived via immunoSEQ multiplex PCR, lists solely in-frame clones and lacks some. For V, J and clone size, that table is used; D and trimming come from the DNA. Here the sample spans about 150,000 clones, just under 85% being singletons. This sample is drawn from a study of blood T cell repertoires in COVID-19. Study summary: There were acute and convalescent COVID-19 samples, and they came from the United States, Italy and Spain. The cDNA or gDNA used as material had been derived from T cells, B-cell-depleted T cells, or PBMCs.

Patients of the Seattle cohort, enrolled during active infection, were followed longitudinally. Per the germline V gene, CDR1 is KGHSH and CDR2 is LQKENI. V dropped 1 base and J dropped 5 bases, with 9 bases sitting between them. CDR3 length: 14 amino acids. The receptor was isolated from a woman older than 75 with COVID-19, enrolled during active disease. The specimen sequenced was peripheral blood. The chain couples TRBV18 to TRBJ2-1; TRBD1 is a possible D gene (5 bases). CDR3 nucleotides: TGTGCCAGCTCACCACAACAGGTCAACAATGAGCAGTTCTTC. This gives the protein CASSPQQVNNEQFF.